The clone carrying this TCR beta chain has just a few counts. Germline-derived CDR1 and CDR2 are MDHEN and SYDVKM. The V end was cut by 4 bases, the J end by 5 bases, with 16 bases between. The CDR3 length is 15 residues. The record originates from a study of PD-L1 blockade in urothelial cancer. This table comes from immunoSEQ multiplex PCR, and its TCRdb copy is limited to in-frame clones, with some not included. The sample shows tens of thousands of clones, 70% to 90% of them seen only once. Time point of the sample: pretreatment peripheral blood. The sample consisted of PBMCs, taken around atezolizumab (anti-PD-L1) treatment. This sequence joins TRBV28 and TRBJ2-3; possibly TRBD2 for D (7 bases). The sequence was collected from a man aged 55 to 70 with urothelial cancer. Here the CDR3 DNA reads TGTGCCAGCAGTTCCGGGGGGCCCTTGCTAGATACGCAGTATTTT. Its protein product is CASSSGGPLLDTQYF.